The 13 T cell receptor beta chains below were found in one sample sequenced in a study of cytomegalovirus exposure and HLA in healthy donors. Primers for the PCR totalled 60 Vbeta and 13 Jbeta. Some clones are missing from TCRdb's copy, which holds only in-frame ones; the method was immunoSEQ multiplex PCR. The sample contains about 97,000 clones, approximately 87% of which appear only once. Material: PBMCs. The receptors derive from a man aged 40-49 years in good health and CMV-seronegative.

This clone has more than one count but fewer than ten. This rearrangement joins TRBV5-6 to TRBJ2-5; TRBD2 matches 7 bases. Trimming removed 4 bases from V and 4 bases from J; junction bases left unmatched: 4. This CDR3 spans 13 amino acids. The germline V gene encodes CDR1 SGHDT and CDR2 YYEEEE. Here the CDR3 reads CASSPGGLETQYF. For the CDR3, the DNA is TGTGCCAGCAGCCCGGGGGGTTTAGAGACCCAGTACTTC. The whole variable domain, filled in from reference TRBV5-6 and TRBJ2-5, reads DAGVTQSPTHLIKTRGQQVTLRCSPKSGHDTVSWYQQALGQGPQFIFQYYEEEERQRGNFPDRFSGHQFPNYSSELNVNALLLGDSALYLCASSPGGLETQYFGPGTRLLVL.

The chain employs TRBV19 and TRBJ2-2, with TRBD2 as a possible D gene (6 bases). Germline lookup yields CDR1 LNHDA and CDR2 SQIVND (reference sequence). CDR3 length equals 16 residues. V lost 5 bases to trimming and J lost 1 base, with 14 bases between them. CDR3 bases: TGTGCCAGTAGTCCCAAGGTGGGGGGGAACACCGGGGAGCTGTTTTTT. Amino acid sequence: CASSPKVGGNTGELFF. Variable domain in full (rest from reference TRBV19 and TRBJ2-2): DGGITQSPKYLFRKEGQNVTLSCEQNLNHDAMYWYRQDPGQGLRLIYYSQIVNDFQKGDIAEGYSVSREKKESFPLTVTSAQKNPTAFYLCASSPKVGGNTGELFFGEGSRLTVL.

A note on this clone: One junction end disagrees with the germline gene, perhaps due to a read error. This chain uses TRBV7-9 with TRBJ1-2, with D possibly being TRBD1 (5 bases). Germline V CDR1 and CDR2: SEHNR, FQNEAQ (reference sequence). CDR3 size: 16 residues. The CDR3 loop reads CSSSLGAGSLNYGYTF. The CDR3 DNA reads as TGTTCCAGCAGCTTAGGGGCGGGGTCACTCAACTATGGCTACACCTTC.

This rearrangement joins TRBV7-2 to TRBJ2-1; TRBD2 matches 8 bases. Germline V lookup: CDR1 SGHTA, CDR2 FQGNSA. The length of the CDR3 is 14 residues. V trimming: 5 bases; J trimming: 7 bases; junction bases outside the gene matches: 7. CDR3 coding DNA: TGTGCCAGCAGCACGGGGGGGTTCCAAAATGAGCAGTTCTTC. Protein: CASSTGGFQNEQFF.

The chain carries TRBV7-8 and TRBJ2-7; 7 nucleotides match TRBD2. CDR3 size: 14 residues. J gave up 7 bases and V 3 bases, and 9 bases lay outside the gene matches. Germline V gives CDR1 SGHVS, CDR2 FQNEAQ. CDR3 nucleotide sequence: TGTGCCAGCAGCTTTGGACGGGACTACTCAGAGCAGTACTTC. It specifies CASSFGRDYSEQYF. Supplemented by reference TRBV7-8 and TRBJ2-7, the full variable domain reads GAGVSQSPRYKVAKRGQDVALRCDPISGHVSLFWYQQALGQGPEFLTYFQNEAQLDKSGLPSDRFFAERPEGSVSTLKIQRTQQEDSAVYLCASSFGRDYSEQYFGPGTRLTVT.

This chain uses TRBV7-8 with TRBJ2-6, with 7 bases identical to TRBD1. Germline V gene sequence: CDR1 SGHVS, CDR2 FQNEAQ. The V segment lost 3 bases and the J segment 0 bases; nucleotides outside the gene matches: 11. There are 19 residues in the CDR3. In DNA form, the CDR3 reads TGTGCCAGCAGCTTCAGTCCCGGGACAGCCTTCTCTGGGGCCAACGTCCTGACTTTC. It encodes CASSFSPGTAFSGANVLTF.

Concerning this clone itself: Compared with germline, one end of the junction differs, possibly owing to a read error. This chain links TRBV7-2 with TRBJ1-6; D not certain. The CDR3 has 13 residues. The V gene's germline CDR1 is SGHTA and CDR2 FQGNSA. Written as DNA, the CDR3 is TGTGCCAGCAGCTCCAGACAACTTCGTCCCCACCACTTT. This encodes CASSSRQLRPHHF.

This clone appeared a few times. The chain links TRBV27 to TRBJ2-1, with D possibly matching TRBD1 (5 bases). From germline, CDR1 is MNHEY and CDR2 SMNVEV (reference sequence). This CDR3 has 12 residues. V lost 5 bases and J lost 6, with 8 bases in between. CDR3 loop: CASSQTVNEQFF. CDR3 nucleotide sequence: TGTGCCAGCAGTCAGACAGTCAATGAGCAGTTCTTC.

This chain uses TRBV5-1 with TRBJ2-7, with 7 bases fitting TRBD1. Germline lookup yields CDR1 SGHRS and CDR2 YFSETQ. The CDR3 has 15 amino acids. Trimming took 0 bases from V and 0 from J; bases not matched to a gene: 3. CDR3 amino acids: CASSLGQGSSYEQYF. Here the CDR3 DNA reads TGCGCCAGCAGCTTGGGACAGGGTTCCTCCTACGAGCAGTACTTC.

The rearrangement uses TRBV7-2 and TRBJ2-7; 7 bases align to TRBD2. The germline V gene has CDR1 SGHTA and CDR2 FQGNSA. This CDR3 region has 14 residues. V lost 1 base to trimming and J lost 0 bases; unmatched junction nucleotides: 0. CDR3 residues: CASSLGTSSYEQYF. CDR3 DNA sequence: TGTGCCAGCAGCTTAGGGACTAGCTCCTACGAGCAGTACTTC.

This sequence joins TRBV30 and TRBJ1-2; a weak D match, TRBD1 (5 bases). The V and J ends lost 1 base and 13 bases respectively, with 25 bases between them. Germline-derived CDR1 and CDR2 are GTSNPN and SVGIG (reference sequence). This CDR3 spans 15 amino acids. The CDR3 spells CAWSDLSAGTPTSTF. Here the CDR3 DNA reads TGTGCCTGGAGTGATCTATCTGCGGGGACCCCGACAAGCACCTTC.

This clone was seen more than once but under ten times. V and J are TRBV19 and TRBJ2-1, with 7 bases lining up with TRBD1. The CDR3 is 16 residues long. CDR1 is LNHDA and CDR2 is SQIVND in the germline V gene (reference sequence). J gave up 2 bases and V 5 bases, and 9 bases lay outside the gene matches. The CDR3 DNA follows: TGTGCCAGTAGTCCTAGGTCTGGACAGGCCTACAATGAGCAGTTCTTC. Its translation is CASSPRSGQAYNEQFF.

This sequence joins TRBV11-2 and TRBJ1-2, with a possible D match to TRBD1 (6 bases). Germline V gene lookup returns CDR1 SGHAT and CDR2 FQNNGV. The CDR3 sequence is 17 residues long. Trimming took off 3 bases at V and 3 bases at J, with 20 bases between the two ends. The CDR3 DNA is TGTGCCAGCAGCTTCTCACTCCGCATGGGACAAGACTATGGCTACACCTTC. It codes for CASSFSLRMGQDYGYTF.